This TCR beta chain was sequenced in a study of patients and donors after allogeneic stem cell transplantation. TCRdb recomputed calls from the RT-PCR reads with MiXCR, one row per CDR3 protein. Of fewer than 500,000 distinct CDR3 sequences listed, around 16% were seen once; the top ten hold roughly 7%. This clonotype appeared a few times. CDR3 length: 15 residues. V lost 8 bases to trimming and J lost 4 bases; unmatched junction nucleotides: 10. Germline V CDR1 and CDR2: MNHEY, SVGEGT. The sample was blood, either unsorted or a sorted T cell fraction (not recorded which). The clonotype comes from a human donor who was either an allogeneic HSCT recipient or a stem cell or donor lymphocyte infusion donor (not recorded which). It is not recorded whose cells these are; they may come from a transplant donor. The chain links TRBV6-2 or TRBV6-3 to TRBJ2-7, with 11 bases aligning to TRBD2. CDR3 residues: CASDSWTSGRYEQYF. As DNA, the CDR3 is TGTGCCAGCGACTCCTGGACTAGCGGGCGATACGAGCAGTACTTC.